This T cell receptor beta chain emerged from a study of human T cells and chemical hapten exposure. Study information: Minor volume differences among pooled libraries chiefly drove per-sample TCR yield variation.

As to time point: patch test 3, about 24 weeks after DPC sensitization. Treatment defined: therapeutic diphenylcyclopropenone sensitization with weekly scalp DPC. TCRdb itself ran the RACE reads through MiXCR, one entry per CDR3 protein. The sample shows fewer than 55,000 distinct CDR3 sequences, approximately 9.9% of them seen only once. Per germline, CDR1 ENHRY and CDR2 SYGVKD. With 2 bases removed from V and 0 bases from J, the gap between germline ends came to 11 bases. The CDR3 is 15 residues long. The origin of this receptor is a woman aged 40 to 49 with alopecia areata. Some clones in this sample may be carry-over from other donors' samples. The V call is TRBV10-3, the J call TRBJ2-7, with D possibly being TRBD2 (5 bases). Sample: whole blood, taken in connection with sensitization to the hapten diphenylcyclopropenone (DPC). The CDR3 spells CAISEASPSSYEQYF. DNA of the CDR3: TGTGCCATCAGTGAGGCTAGCCCGAGCTCCTACGAGCAGTACTTC.